The 27 T cell receptor beta chains reported below all come from one sample, sequenced in a study of T cell responses to AZD1222 COVID-19 vaccine (dated by TCRdb to about 2021). In the paper's terms, the time point label means: baseline before first vaccination. The library was made by the immunoSEQ multiplex PCR assay. Entries here come from immuneACCESS through TCRdb and include only in-frame sequences with V and J called. Some clones fail to appear in such tables; in the studies checked, an unresolved V gene covers under half of the shortfall, and the cause of the remainder is unknown. Within this sample are about 180,000 clones, with approximately 90% of them counted one time only. The leading ten clones occupy approximately 2.5% of the sample. The input for sequencing was peripheral blood, taken on day 0 of AZD1222 vaccination. The receptors originated from an adult in good health.

This rearrangement joins TRBV5-8 to TRBJ1-5, with 9 bases lining up with TRBD1. The CDR3 loop spans 15 amino acids. Trimming took 5 bases from V and 3 from J; bases not matched to a gene: 6. Germline V gene lookup returns CDR1 SGHTS and CDR2 YDEGEE. CDR3 nucleotide sequence: TGTGCCAGCAGGTACAGGGGGCGAGACAATCAGCCCCAGCATTTT. This sequence encodes CASRYRGRDNQPQHF.

The chain has TRBV24-1 and TRBJ1-2, with 7 bases matching TRBD1. The CDR3 has 16 amino acids. The V and J ends lost 4 bases and 3 bases, in that order; junction bases with no gene match: 10. The V gene's germline CDR1 is KGHDR and CDR2 SFDVKD. The CDR3 loop reads CATSEFPQGKDYGYTF. CDR3 nucleotide sequence: TGTGCCACCAGTGAATTTCCACAGGGGAAAGACTATGGCTACACCTTC.

J is TRBJ2-1 and V is TRBV2, with 9 bases that match TRBD2. Germline CDR1 reads SNHLY; CDR2 reads FYNNEI. With V trimmed by 4 bases and J by 8 bases, 0 bases remained unmatched. The length of the CDR3 is 12 residues. CDR3 residues: CASSGLADEQFF. CDR3 nucleotide sequence: TGTGCCAGCAGTGGACTAGCGGATGAGCAGTTCTTC.

V gene TRBV3-1 (or the pseudogene TRBV3-2) combines with J gene TRBJ1-2; the D gene is possibly TRBD1 (5 bases). Germline V CDR1 and CDR2: LGHDT, YNNKEL (reference sequence). The length of the CDR3 is 15 residues. The V gene lost 4 bases and the J gene lost 8 bases, with 20 bases spanning the gap. The DNA of the CDR3 is TGTGCCAGCAGCCTTCGGGGGAGACCTTTTGGGGGCTACACCTTC. The encoded protein is CASSLRGRPFGGYTF.

V and J are TRBV30 and TRBJ2-1; TRBD2 matches 9 bases. The CDR3 consists of 16 residues. Germline loops: CDR1 GTSNPN, CDR2 SVGIG (reference sequence). The trim removed 4 bases at V and 6 bases at J, leaving 13 bases unmatched. The CDR3 nucleotides read TGTGCCTGGACATGGAGCGGGCGGGGGGGTCCCAATGAGCAGTTCTTC. This gives the protein CAWTWSGRGGPNEQFF.

The genes are TRBV7-9 and TRBJ1-4, with 7 bases aligning to TRBD1. This CDR3 comprises 14 residues. Losses at the gene ends were 4 bases for V and 8 bases for J; bases not matched to a gene: 7. CDR1 is SEHNR and CDR2 is FQNEAQ in the germline V gene (reference sequence). CDR3 DNA: TGTGCCAGCAGCTCCGACAGGGAGGGGGAAAAACTGTTTTTT. Translation gives CASSSDREGEKLFF. Full variable domain (missing parts from reference TRBV7-9 and TRBJ1-4): DTGVSQNPRHKITKRGQNVTFRCDPISEHNRLYWYRQTLGQGPEFLTYFQNEAQLEKSRLLSDRFSAERPKGSFSTLEIQRTEQGDSAMYLCASSSDREGEKLFFGSGTQLSVL.

This clone was picked up a small number of times. The V gene is TRBV18, the J gene TRBJ1-1; possibly TRBD1 for D (6 bases). CDR3 length equals 14 residues. CDR1 is KGHSH and CDR2 is LQKENI in the germline V gene. V gave up 5 bases and J gave up 6 bases, with 16 bases separating them. CDR3 sequence reads: CASSIGGPISEAFF. CDR3 nucleotides: TGTGCCAGCTCAATTGGGGGGCCCATCTCTGAAGCTTTCTTT.

This chain uses TRBV27 with TRBJ1-2; perhaps TRBD1 as D (6 bases). V shed 4 bases and J shed 0 bases, with 9 bases lying between them. The CDR3 is made up of 14 amino acids. CDR1 and CDR2 from the germline V gene are MNHEY and SMNVEV (reference sequence). The CDR3 DNA reads TGTGCCAGCAGTTGGACAGCAGCTAACTATGGCTACACCTTC. Translated, it gives CASSWTAANYGYTF.

V and J are TRBV10-3 and TRBJ1-6; D remains unclear. From germline, CDR1 is ENHRY and CDR2 SYGVKD. The CDR3 extends over 12 amino acids. The ends were cut back, 8 bases at V and 5 bases at J, with 7 bases in the middle. In DNA form, the CDR3 reads TGTGCCATCGCGAGCCATAATTCACCCCTCCACTTT. This codes for CAIASHNSPLHF.

The rearrangement links TRBV30 to TRBJ1-5; D call uncertain. Trimming stripped 1 base from V and 4 bases from J, with 5 bases between. Germline CDR1 is GTSNPN and CDR2 is SVGIG (reference sequence). The length of the CDR3 is 12 residues. CDR3 loop: CAWSDLNQPQHF. Here the CDR3 DNA reads TGTGCCTGGAGTGACCTAAATCAGCCCCAGCATTTT.

This clone has only one observation. The chain uses TRBV4-1 and TRBJ1-4; a possible D gene is TRBD1 (5 bases). The CDR3 has 16 residues. Germline assignment: CDR1 MGHRA and CDR2 YSYEKL. V shed 3 bases and J shed 0 bases, with 11 bases lying between them. The CDR3 sequence is CASSQTGGATNEKLFF. The CDR3 nucleotides are TGCGCCAGCAGCCAGACGGGGGGTGCAACTAATGAAAAACTGTTTTTT.

J is TRBJ1-2 and V is TRBV3-1 (or the pseudogene TRBV3-2); unclear D gene. V gave up 0 bases and J gave up 1 base, with 6 bases separating them. The CDR3 totals 14 residues. CDR1 is LGHDT, CDR2 YNNKEL, per germline (reference sequence). The CDR3 sequence is CASSQDNSNYGYTF. As DNA, the CDR3 is TGTGCCAGCAGCCAAGATAACAGTAACTATGGCTACACCTTC.

V usage is TRBV5-1 and J usage is TRBJ1-2; D is undetermined. This CDR3 comprises 13 residues. V lost 0 bases, J lost 2 bases, and 5 bases lay in between. Germline CDR1 is SGHRS and CDR2 is YFSETQ. The CDR3, as DNA: TGCGCCAGCAGCTTGGGGCAGAACTATGGCTACACCTTC. The encoded protein is CASSLGQNYGYTF.

The V gene is TRBV6-6, the J gene TRBJ2-3, with TRBD1 identical over 11 bases. The CDR3 has 16 amino acids. J gave up 0 bases and V 7 bases, and 6 bases lay outside the gene matches. Looked up from germline, CDR1 is MNHNY and CDR2 is SVGAGI (reference sequence). Here the CDR3 DNA reads TGTGCCAGCAATGGACAGGGGGCGTATAGCACAGATACGCAGTATTTT. Translated: CASNGQGAYSTDTQYF.

CDR3 amino acids: CASSLSMNTEAFF. The CDR3 nucleotides read TGTGCCAGCAGTTTGTCGATGAACACTGAAGCTTTCTTT. The V call is TRBV12-3 or TRBV12-4, the J call TRBJ1-1, with D uncertain. The CDR3 is 13 residues long. Deletions cut 3 bases from V and 0 bases from J, with 5 bases between.

The chain couples TRBV5-6 to TRBJ2-7; 10 bases map to TRBD2. Germline CDR1 SGHDT, CDR2 YYEEEE. CDR3 length: 14 residues. Unmatched junction bases numbered 3, after V lost 3 bases and J lost 3 bases. The CDR3 reads CASSSRLAGYEQYF. The CDR3 nucleotides are TGTGCCAGCAGCTCCCGACTAGCGGGCTACGAGCAGTACTTC.

The J gene is TRBJ1-6, the V gene TRBV5-5; no clear D. Germline lookup yields CDR1 SGHKS and CDR2 YYEKEE (reference sequence). This CDR3 region has 17 residues. The ends were cut back, 0 bases at V and 0 bases at J, with 10 bases in the middle. The CDR3 is CASSLVVGSSYNSPLHF. The CDR3 nucleotides are TGTGCCAGCAGCTTGGTTGTGGGGAGCTCCTATAATTCACCCCTCCACTTT.

CDR3 sequence: CASSQRQADFMNTEAFF. As DNA, the CDR3 is TGTGCCAGCAGCCAACGTCAGGCAGATTTTATGAACACTGAAGCTTTCTTT. The chain links TRBV4-2 to TRBJ1-1; D gene uncertain. Germline V gives CDR1 LGHNA, CDR2 YNFKEQ. V dropped 2 bases and J dropped 0 bases, with 16 bases sitting between them. The CDR3 contains 17 residues.

CDR3: CASSYSRAGLAEAFF. The CDR3 bases are TGTGCCAGCAGTTACTCGAGGGCAGGGCTCGCTGAAGCTTTCTTT. The rearrangement joins TRBV6-5 to TRBJ1-1; weak D call: TRBD1 (5 bases). V was shortened by 0 bases and J by 6 bases, with 14 bases between the two germline ends. The germline gives CDR1 MNHEY, CDR2 SVGAGI. The CDR3 is made up of 15 amino acids.

This sequence joins TRBV4-1 and TRBJ1-5, with unresolved D. The CDR3 spans 15 residues. V lost 1 base and J 7 bases, leaving 14 bases between the germline ends. Germline-derived CDR1 and CDR2 are MGHRA and YSYEKL. The CDR3 DNA sequence: TGCGCCAGCAGCCAAGTACTCGTGCCTCGACAGCCCCAGCATTTT. This codes for CASSQVLVPRQPQHF.

This chain links TRBV2 with TRBJ2-7; 7 bases match TRBD1. V trimming: 2 bases; J trimming: 0 bases; junction bases outside the gene matches: 7. The CDR3 is 16 amino acids. Germline V gives CDR1 SNHLY, CDR2 FYNNEI. CDR3 bases: TGTGCCAGCAGTGAACCCGGGACAGCCAGCTCCTACGAGCAGTACTTC. Amino acids: CASSEPGTASSYEQYF.

This clone showed up just once. This chain joins TRBV2 and TRBJ1-5; the D is unclear. The CDR3 is made up of 13 amino acids. Looked up from germline, CDR1 is SNHLY and CDR2 is FYNNEI. V gave up 5 bases and J gave up 6 bases, with 11 bases separating them. CDR3: CASSSRAIQPQHF. CDR3 nucleotide sequence: TGTGCCAGCAGTTCTCGAGCCATTCAGCCCCAGCATTTT.

This chain links TRBV6-1 with TRBJ1-5; 12 bases align to TRBD1. The CDR3 runs to 18 residues. The germline V gene has CDR1 MNHNS and CDR2 SASEGT. The V gene end was trimmed by 4 bases and the J gene end by 1 base; junction bases not matched to a gene: 8. In DNA form, the CDR3 reads TGTGCCAGCAGTGTCCAGGGACAGGGGGCGGCGAGCAATCAGCCCCAGCATTTT. Amino acids: CASSVQGQGAASNQPQHF.

The chain uses TRBV27 and TRBJ2-7; 7 nucleotides line up with TRBD2. The CDR3 consists of 14 residues. The trim removed 3 bases at V and 7 bases at J, leaving 9 bases unmatched. Germline V gene sequence: CDR1 MNHEY, CDR2 SMNVEV (reference sequence). The CDR3 DNA follows: TGTGCCAGCAGTTTCGTGACTAGCTCGCGGGAGCAGTACTTC. It codes for CASSFVTSSREQYF.

The rearrangement uses TRBV19 and TRBJ1-1; possibly TRBD1 for D (6 bases). The V gene lost 4 bases and the J gene lost 6 bases, with 15 bases spanning the gap. This CDR3 contains 14 residues. From germline, CDR1 is LNHDA and CDR2 SQIVND (reference sequence). The CDR3 protein is CASSKTGRPPEAFF. In nucleotides, the CDR3 is TGTGCCAGTAGTAAGACAGGTCGTCCCCCTGAAGCTTTCTTT. The full variable domain, with the rest looked up from reference TRBV19 and TRBJ1-1, is DGGITQSPKYLFRKEGQNVTLSCEQNLNHDAMYWYRQDPGQGLRLIYYSQIVNDFQKGDIAEGYSVSREKKESFPLTVTSAQKNPTAFYLCASSKTGRPPEAFFGQGTRLTVV.

This clone was detected only once. The CDR3 loop is CASSLRTGSRNEQFF. For the CDR3, the DNA is TGTGCCAGCAGCCTACGGACAGGGTCGAGAAATGAGCAGTTCTTC. The rearrangement links TRBV7-3 to TRBJ2-1; 8 bases line up with TRBD1. This CDR3 contains 15 residues. Trimming removed 5 bases from V and 7 bases from J; junction bases left unmatched: 10. From germline, CDR1 is SGHTA and CDR2 FQGTGA.

The chain joins TRBV10-2 to TRBJ2-7, with D possibly being TRBD1 (6 bases). The germline gives CDR1 WSHSY, CDR2 SAAADI. This CDR3 region has 15 residues. Trimming took 3 bases from V and 3 from J, leaving 15 bases between them. The CDR3: CASSDRDRTYYEQYF. The CDR3 region has the DNA TGCGCCAGCAGTGATCGTGACAGGACCTACTACGAGCAGTACTTC.